One sample yielded the 20 T cell receptor beta chains listed below, sequenced in a study of OX40 agonist ivuxolimab in advanced cancers. Library creation used the immunoSEQ multiplex PCR assay. TCRdb carries this immuneACCESS record with in-frame sequences only. Its versions omit some clonotypes, under half of them owing to an unresolved V gene in the studies checked, with the rest unexplained. For this sample the table gives tens of thousands of clones, of which 75% to 85% were detected only once. Around 24% of the sample goes to the ten largest clones. The source material was CD4+ or CD8+ T cells sorted from blood, sampled in a trial of the OX40 agonist ivuxolimab. The receptor set was obtained from an adult with an advanced solid tumor such as melanoma, head and neck, liver or kidney cancer.

The V gene is TRBV28, the J gene TRBJ2-1; D unresolved. The ends were cut back, 3 bases at V and 10 bases at J, with 13 bases in the middle. Germline CDR1 MDHEN, CDR2 SYDVKM. The CDR3 extends over 13 amino acids. DNA of the CDR3: TGTGCCAGCAGTTTGTCGGTCCAACGGGAGCAGTTCTTC. Protein sequence: CASSLSVQREQFF.

This clone was recorded only once. This chain connects TRBV4-1 to TRBJ2-7, with 11 positions matching TRBD2. The CDR3 length is 17 residues. Germline lookup yields CDR1 MGHRA and CDR2 YSYEKL. The junction had 4 bases not matched to a gene; V was cut back by 0 bases and J by 0 bases. The CDR3 sequence is CASSQESSGRISYEQYF. CDR3 DNA sequence: TGCGCCAGCAGCCAAGAATCTAGCGGGAGGATCTCCTACGAGCAGTACTTC.

The chain has TRBV13 and TRBJ2-7; 7 bases align to TRBD1. CDR1 and CDR2 from the germline V gene are PRHDT and FYEKMQ (reference sequence). The V gene end was trimmed by 4 bases and the J gene end by 2 bases; junction bases not matched to a gene: 5. The CDR3 consists of 14 residues. In DNA, the CDR3 is TGTGCCAGCAGCTCGGGACAGCCGCCCTACGAGCAGTACTTC. This translates into CASSSGQPPYEQYF.

V is TRBV2 and J is TRBJ1-6; D is possibly TRBD1 (6 bases). CDR1 and CDR2 (germline): SNHLY, FYNNEI. The CDR3 extends over 11 amino acids. The V and J ends lost 7 bases and 11 bases respectively, with 9 bases between them. The CDR3 DNA reads as TGTGCCAGCATGGGGGCCGCACCCCTCCACTTT. Encoded protein: CASMGAAPLHF.

J is TRBJ2-7 and V is TRBV2, with 11 bases matching TRBD2. V shed 6 bases, J shed 3 bases, and the junction held 4 bases outside the gene matches. The length of the CDR3 is 14 residues. Per germline, CDR1 SNHLY and CDR2 FYNNEI. The CDR3: CASSTSGSGYEQYF. The CDR3 bases are TGTGCCAGCAGCACTAGCGGGAGTGGCTACGAGCAGTACTTC.

The chain carries TRBV10-1 and TRBJ2-7; no reliable D call. V gave up 2 bases and J gave up 2 bases, with 7 bases separating them. This CDR3 has 13 amino acids. Germline V gene lookup returns CDR1 WNHNN and CDR2 SYGVQD (reference sequence). The CDR3 DNA follows: TGCGCCAGCAGTGAGGGATCGGCCTACGAGCAGTACTTC. Translated, it gives CASSEGSAYEQYF.

The V gene is TRBV7-3, the J gene TRBJ2-3; 7 bases align to TRBD2. V shed 5 bases, J shed 4 bases, and the junction held 9 bases outside the gene matches. From germline, CDR1 is SGHTA and CDR2 FQGTGA. There are 15 residues in the CDR3. This CDR3 reads CASSRGTTSADTQYF. CDR3 DNA sequence: TGTGCCAGCAGCCGCGGGACTACCAGCGCAGATACGCAGTATTTT.

V and J are TRBV7-9 and TRBJ2-7; D might be TRBD1 or TRBD2, each matching 7 bases. CDR1 is SEHNR and CDR2 is FQNEAQ in the germline V gene (reference sequence). The CDR3 runs to 16 residues. V was clipped by 5 bases and J by 6 bases, with 23 bases between them. The chain's CDR3 is CASSLQGEQGGPEQYF. CDR3 DNA: TGTGCCAGCAGCCTCCAGGGTGAGCAGGGGGGGCCCGAGCAGTACTTC. Using reference TRBV7-9 and TRBJ2-7 for the parts outside the CDR3, the full variable domain is DTGVSQNPRHKITKRGQNVTFRCDPISEHNRLYWYRQTLGQGPEFLTYFQNEAQLEKSRLLSDRFSAERPKGSFSTLEIQRTEQGDSAMYLCASSLQGEQGGPEQYFGPGTRLTVT.

This clone showed up just once. V gene TRBV27 combines with J gene TRBJ2-5; D is unclear. The CDR3 is 12 residues long. Per germline, CDR1 MNHEY and CDR2 SMNVEV (reference sequence). The V and J ends lost 2 bases and 4 bases respectively, with 5 bases between them. CDR3 amino acids: CASSLLGETQYF. DNA for the CDR3: TGTGCCAGCAGTTTACTAGGAGAGACCCAGTACTTC.

The gene calls are TRBV27 and TRBJ2-7; D call uncertain. Germline CDR1 and CDR2: MNHEY and SMNVEV (reference sequence). The CDR3 extends over 14 amino acids. The V end lost 6 bases, the J end lost 5 bases, and 17 bases lay between the germline ends. The CDR3 sequence: CASSPAPYYHEQYF. The CDR3 DNA follows: TGTGCCAGCAGCCCTGCCCCCTACTACCACGAGCAGTACTTC.

The CDR3 spells CASSSLAGVNEQFF. The DNA of the CDR3 is TGTGCCAGCAGTTCATTAGCGGGAGTTAATGAGCAGTTCTTC. The chain is built from TRBV6-5 and TRBJ2-1; TRBD2 matches 9 bases. Germline CDR1 MNHEY, CDR2 SVGAGI. The length of the CDR3 is 14 residues. The ends lost 4 bases at V and 7 bases at J; junction bases unmatched: 5.

This clone was seen only a few times. The CDR3 reads CAWTRYVANTEAFF. The CDR3 DNA follows: TGTGCCTGGACTCGGTATGTGGCGAACACTGAAGCTTTCTTT. V gene TRBV30 combines with J gene TRBJ1-1, with D hard to call. Looked up from germline, CDR1 is GTSNPN and CDR2 is SVGIG (reference sequence). V lost 4 bases, J lost 1 base, and 13 bases lay in between. This CDR3 is built from 14 residues.

Only one count was recorded for this clone. The chain uses TRBV6-1 and TRBJ2-7; no definite D call. Germline V CDR1 and CDR2: MNHNS, SASEGT. Trimming stripped 5 bases from V and 4 bases from J, with 9 bases between. The CDR3 spans 12 residues. Written as DNA, the CDR3 is TGTGCCAGCAGTCCCGACGGATACGAGCAGTACTTC. Its protein product is CASSPDGYEQYF.

The chain couples TRBV7-6 to TRBJ2-2, with D tentatively TRBD2 (6 bases). The CDR3 extends over 16 amino acids. With 2 bases removed from V and 4 bases from J, the gap between germline ends came to 14 bases. The germline V gene has CDR1 SGHVS and CDR2 FNYEAQ. CDR3 nucleotide sequence: TGTGCCAGCAGCTTAAACGGAGGGACGGTCACCGGGGAGCTGTTTTTT. Its translation: CASSLNGGTVTGELFF.

The chain is built from TRBV7-2 and TRBJ2-2; 8 bases align to TRBD1. The CDR3 runs 15 residues. Germline CDR1 reads SGHTA; CDR2 reads FQGNSA. J lost 0 bases, V lost 5 bases, and 2 bases had no gene match. In DNA form, the CDR3 reads TGTGCCAGCAGCAAGGGACAGGCGAACACCGGGGAGCTGTTTTTT. Its protein product is CASSKGQANTGELFF.

This clone was recorded only once. The genes are TRBV7-8 and TRBJ1-1, with D unclear. Between the trimmed V and J ends, which lost 1 base and 0 bases, there was a span of 9 bases. CDR1 and CDR2 from the germline V gene are SGHVS and FQNEAQ. The CDR3 loop spans 15 amino acids. The CDR3 here is CASSLGLGLNTEAFF. The CDR3 DNA is TGTGCCAGCAGCTTAGGGCTGGGCTTGAACACTGAAGCTTTCTTT.

CDR3 bases: TGTGCCAGCAGCTTGGACGAGGTGATGAACACTGAAGCTTTCTTT. Its translation: CASSLDEVMNTEAFF. This chain joins TRBV5-4 and TRBJ1-1, with D unclear. The CDR3 totals 15 residues. The V end lost 0 bases, the J end lost 0 bases, and 9 bases lay between the germline ends. CDR1 is SGHNT and CDR2 is YYREEE in the germline V gene (reference sequence). Together with reference TRBV5-4 and TRBJ1-1, the CDR3 gives the full variable domain: ETGVTQSPTHLIKTRGQQVTLRCSSQSGHNTVSWYQQALGQGPQFIFQYYREEENGRGNFPPRFSGLQFPNYSSELNVNALELDDSALYLCASSLDEVMNTEAFFGQGTRLTVV.

The genes are TRBV6-4 and TRBJ2-1; TRBD1 matches 7 bases. Germline assignment: CDR1 MRHNA and CDR2 SNTAGT. The CDR3 sequence is 14 residues long. V was clipped by 0 bases and J by 10 bases; unmatched bases: 6. The CDR3 protein is CASSDSGGQAEQFF. As DNA, the CDR3 is TGTGCCAGCAGTGACTCGGGCGGACAGGCCGAGCAGTTCTTC.

The chain recombines TRBV9 with TRBJ2-7; no firm D call. The V gene's germline CDR1 is SGDLS and CDR2 YYNGEE. The germline V and J ends were trimmed by 0 bases and 3 bases, with 13 bases remaining between them. This CDR3 is 15 amino acids long. In DNA, the CDR3 is TGTGCCAGCAGCGTAGGTAAGGGTAGGGACTACGAGCAGTACTTC. Residues: CASSVGKGRDYEQYF.

The genes are TRBV28 and TRBJ1-5; D gene ambiguous. The CDR3 totals 12 residues. Between the trimmed V and J ends, which lost 3 bases and 4 bases, there was a span of 4 bases. CDR1 and CDR2 from the germline V gene are MDHEN and SYDVKM. The CDR3 region is CASSFSNQPQHF. In nucleotides, the CDR3 is TGTGCCAGCAGTTTTTCAAATCAGCCCCAGCATTTT.